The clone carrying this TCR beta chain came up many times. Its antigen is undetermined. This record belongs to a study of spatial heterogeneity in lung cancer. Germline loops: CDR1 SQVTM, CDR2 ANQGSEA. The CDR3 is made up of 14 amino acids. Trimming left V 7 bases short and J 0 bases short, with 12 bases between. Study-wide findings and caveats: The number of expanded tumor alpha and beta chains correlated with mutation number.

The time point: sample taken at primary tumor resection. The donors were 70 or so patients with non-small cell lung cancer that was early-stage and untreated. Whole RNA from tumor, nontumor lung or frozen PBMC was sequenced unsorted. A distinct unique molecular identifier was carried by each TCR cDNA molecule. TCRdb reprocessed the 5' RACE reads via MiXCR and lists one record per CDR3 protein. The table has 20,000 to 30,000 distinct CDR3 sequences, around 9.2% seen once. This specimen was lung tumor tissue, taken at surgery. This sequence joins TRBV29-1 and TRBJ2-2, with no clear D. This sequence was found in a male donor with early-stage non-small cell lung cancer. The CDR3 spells CSGRGAANTGELFF. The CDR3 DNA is TGCAGCGGACGCGGCGCAGCGAACACCGGGGAGCTGTTTTTT.